Given below is one T cell receptor beta chain in context. Its antigen is not known. Excluded were patients with other autoimmune diseases, uncontrolled infections, pregnancy or lactation. The authors used Ficoll-Paque density gradient centrifugation to separate PBMCs. The input was roughly 9.3 ml of fresh peripheral blood. This entry is derived from a study of Graves' ophthalmopathy and Graves' hyperthyroidism. Regarding the study as a whole: Built on 13 signatures, a model told ophthalmopathy apart from stable hyperthyroidism with approximately 91% sensitivity and under 83% specificity.

Transcripts of RNA were the source for amplifying TCR beta CDR3 regions. RT-PCR was first run with HTBI primers, then multiplex PCR in a second round. TCRdb itself ran the multiplex PCR reads through MiXCR, one entry per CDR3 protein. The sample records more than 550,000 distinct CDR3 sequences, about 41% being singletons. This receptor was identified in an adult man with Graves' ophthalmopathy. The specimen sequenced was peripheral blood.

The CDR3 DNA reads TGTGCCAGCAGCCTCGTGACAGGGGAGGGCGAAAAACTGTTTTTT. As protein: CASSLVTGEGEKLFF. The gene calls are TRBV9 and TRBJ1-4; 8 bases agree with TRBD1. The CDR3 has 15 amino acids. Germline V gene lookup returns CDR1 SGDLS and CDR2 YYNGEE. J lost 8 bases, V lost 4 bases, and 10 bases had no gene match. Complete variable domain (other parts from reference TRBV9 and TRBJ1-4): DSGVTQTPKHLITATGQRVTLRCSPRSGDLSVYWYQQSLDQGLQFLIQYYNGEERAKGNILERFSAQQFPDLHSELNLSSLELGDSALYFCASSLVTGEGEKLFFGSGTQLSVL.